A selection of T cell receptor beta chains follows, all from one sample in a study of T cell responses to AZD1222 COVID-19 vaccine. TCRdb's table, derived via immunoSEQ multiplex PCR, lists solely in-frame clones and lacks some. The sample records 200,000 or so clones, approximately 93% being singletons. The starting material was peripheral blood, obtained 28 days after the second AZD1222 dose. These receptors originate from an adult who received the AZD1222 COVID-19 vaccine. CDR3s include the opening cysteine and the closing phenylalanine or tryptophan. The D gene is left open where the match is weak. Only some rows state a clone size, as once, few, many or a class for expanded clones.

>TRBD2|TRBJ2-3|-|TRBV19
TGTGCCAGTAGTATAGAGGGTTGGACTAGCGGGGGACGCACAGATACGCAGTATTTT
CASSIEGWTSGGRTDTQYF
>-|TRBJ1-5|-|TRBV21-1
TGTGCCAGCAGGGTACAGGGGGTTGTGAATCAGCCCCAGCATTTT
CASRVQGVVNQPQHF
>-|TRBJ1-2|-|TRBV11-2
TGTGCCAGCAGCCACCTCCGGGGAGTAGGAATCCGGGGCTACACCTTC
CASSHLRGVGIRGYTF
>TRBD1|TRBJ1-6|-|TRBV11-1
TGTGCCAGCAGCTCGGACAGGGGACCTTCACCCCTCCACTTT
CASSSDRGPSPLHF
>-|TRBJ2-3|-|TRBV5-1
TGCGCCAGCAGCTTGGTTAACTCTCAAGATACGCAGTATTTT
CASSLVNSQDTQYF
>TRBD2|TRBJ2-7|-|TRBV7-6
TGTGCCAGCAGCCCTGGGCTAGCGGGGCCTTCCTACGAGCAGTACTTC
CASSPGLAGPSYEQYF
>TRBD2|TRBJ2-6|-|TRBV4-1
TGCGCCAGCAGCCAAGGACTAGCGGGGGCCCTCTCTGGGGCCAACGTCCTGACTTTC
CASSQGLAGALSGANVLTF
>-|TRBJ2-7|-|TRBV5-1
TGCGCCAGCACCCTGACCGCGGGGAGCTCCTACGAGCAGTACTTC
CASTLTAGSSYEQYF
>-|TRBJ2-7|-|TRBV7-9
TGTGCCAGCAGCTCCGGCCGTGTCCCCTACGAGCAGTACTTC
CASSSGRVPYEQYF
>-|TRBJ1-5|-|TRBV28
TGTGCCAGCAGACCGGCAGGCCCCGGTCAGCCCCAGCATTTT
CASRPAGPGQPQHF
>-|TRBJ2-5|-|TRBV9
TGTGCCAGCAGCGTAGGAGCTCAGGGGGGACCCCAAGAGACCCAGTACTTC
CASSVGAQGGPQETQYF
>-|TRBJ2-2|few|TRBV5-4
TGTGCCAGCAGCTTGGGACGGGCTACAACCGGGGAGCTGTTTTTT
CASSLGRATTGELFF
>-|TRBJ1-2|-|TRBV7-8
TGTGCCAGCAGCTTAGCGGCGCGGAACTATGGCTACACCTTC
CASSLAARNYGYTF